What follows are 30 T cell receptor beta chains derived from one specimen sequenced in a study of blood T cells in healthy people across ages. Alongside a J-beta primer mix, a sample-barcoded 5' primer served in a second PCR lasting roughly 7 to 12 cycles. TCRdb called the 5' RACE reads again in MiXCR, with one record for every CDR3 protein. Of some 690,000 distinct CDR3 sequences listed, approximately 22% are singletons. Sequences were obtained from blood. The receptors come from a man in his 70s in good health.

The CDR3 sequence: CASSSMGQPPYEQYF. The CDR3 DNA follows: TGTGCCAGCAGTTCCATGGGACAGCCCCCCTACGAGCAGTACTTC. The chain carries TRBV6-2 or TRBV6-3 and TRBJ2-7, with 7 bases lining up with TRBD1. Losses at the gene ends were 4 bases for V and 2 bases for J; bases not matched to a gene: 8. The CDR3 contains 15 residues. Germline V gene sequence: CDR1 MNHEY, CDR2 SVGEGT.

This clonotype was seen more than once but under ten times. V is TRBV28 and J is TRBJ2-5; 11 nucleotides align to TRBD2. Germline CDR1 MDHEN, CDR2 SYDVKM. The trim removed 6 bases at V and 5 bases at J, leaving 8 bases unmatched. This CDR3 comprises 15 residues. The CDR3 coding sequence is TGTGCCAGCAGGCAGACTAGCGGGGACTGGGAGACCCAGTACTTC. Translating it yields CASRQTSGDWETQYF.

This clonotype is a singleton in its sample. The rearrangement links TRBV12-3 or TRBV12-4 to TRBJ2-1; D not resolved. The CDR3 totals 15 residues. V lost 1 base, J lost 5 bases, and 12 bases lay in between. CDR3 amino acids: CASSLETVNDNEQFF. The CDR3, as DNA: TGTGCCAGCAGTTTAGAAACAGTCAACGACAATGAGCAGTTCTTC.

The rearrangement joins TRBV20-1 to TRBJ2-7, with TRBD1 matching 9 bases. CDR3 size: 13 residues. The germline V gene encodes CDR1 DFQATT and CDR2 SNEGSKA (reference sequence). V lost 5 bases, J lost 0 bases, and 2 bases stayed unmatched. The DNA for the CDR3 is TGCAGTGCTCTGGACAGGGGCTCCTACGAGCAGTACGTC. This translates into CSALDRGSYEQYV.

This clonotype was observed a handful of times. The rearrangement uses TRBV3-1 and TRBJ2-3, with 12 bases that match TRBD2. The CDR3 covers 14 residues. Germline CDR1 LGHDT, CDR2 YNNKEL (reference sequence). With 5 bases clipped from V and 4 bases from J, the junction kept 1 base outside the gene matches. CDR3: CASSRLAGADTQYF. CDR3 nucleotide sequence: TGTGCCAGCAGCAGACTAGCGGGAGCAGATACGCAGTATTTT.

The V and J genes are TRBV9 and TRBJ2-1, with TRBD2 identical over 7 bases. V lost 0 bases, J lost 0 bases, and 3 bases stayed unmatched. Looked up from germline, CDR1 is SGDLS and CDR2 is YYNGEE. The CDR3 covers 16 residues. The CDR3 region is CASSVVGGVSYNEQFF. In nucleotides, the CDR3 is TGTGCCAGCAGCGTAGTGGGGGGGGTCTCCTACAATGAGCAGTTCTTC. Complete variable domain (other parts from reference TRBV9 and TRBJ2-1): DSGVTQTPKHLITATGQRVTLRCSPRSGDLSVYWYQQSLDQGLQFLIQYYNGEERAKGNILERFSAQQFPDLHSELNLSSLELGDSALYFCASSVVGGVSYNEQFFGPGTRLTVL.

The sample holds many counts of this clonotype. This chain uses TRBV7-2 with TRBJ2-1; D uncertain. This CDR3 region has 12 residues. In germline, CDR1 is SGHTA, CDR2 FQGNSA. V was pared by 1 base and J by 8 bases, with 6 bases between. CDR3 residues: CASSLEGYEQFF. The DNA of the CDR3 is TGTGCCAGCAGCTTAGAAGGTTATGAGCAGTTCTTC.

This clonotype appeared a few times. The V call is TRBV12-3 or TRBV12-4, the J call TRBJ1-1; D perhaps matches TRBD1 (5 bases). Trimming took off 6 bases at V and 1 base at J, with 12 bases between the two ends. The CDR3 length is 14 residues. DNA of the CDR3: TGTGCCAGCAGCAAAACGACAGCGAACACTGAAGCTTTCTTT. This codes for CASSKTTANTEAFF.

The rearrangement joins TRBV7-9 to TRBJ1-1, with a tentative D call TRBD1 (5 bases). Looked up from germline, CDR1 is SEHNR and CDR2 is FQNEAQ (reference sequence). V shed 1 base and J shed 0 bases, with 21 bases lying between them. The CDR3 contains 19 residues. The CDR3 DNA reads TGTGCCAGCAGCTTAGAGTTTTACAGGCTTGGGGCTTTGAACACTGAAGCTTTCTTT. Amino acid sequence: CASSLEFYRLGALNTEAFF.

The chain links TRBV25-1 to TRBJ2-7; D unclear. Trimming took 4 bases from V and 3 from J, leaving 10 bases between them. The CDR3 covers 13 residues. CDR1 is MGHDK and CDR2 is SYGVNS in the germline V gene. CDR3 DNA: TGTGCCAGCAGTGCCAGGCTGGGCTACGAGCAGTACTTC. This codes for CASSARLGYEQYF.

A word on this clonotype: The conserved final phenylalanine or tryptophan is absent from the CDR3, which likely points to a read error. The V call is TRBV7-8, the J call TRBJ2-5; D not certain. The V and J ends lost 0 bases and 11 bases respectively, with 13 bases between them. The CDR3 is made up of 13 amino acids. Germline-derived CDR1 and CDR2 are SGHVS and FQNEAQ. The CDR3 protein is CASSLAPVAWQYV. For the CDR3, the DNA is TGTGCCAGCAGCTTAGCGCCAGTTGCCTGGCAGTACGTC.

This clonotype was detected only a few times. The V call is TRBV29-1, the J call TRBJ2-1; TRBD2 agrees at 8 bases. V dropped 6 bases and J dropped 9; count of bases not matched to a gene: 10. Per the germline V gene, CDR1 is SQVTM and CDR2 is ANQGSEA. The CDR3 sequence is 13 residues long. CDR3 sequence: CSVLAGFGFEQFF. For the CDR3, the DNA is TGCAGCGTCTTAGCGGGGTTCGGGTTTGAGCAGTTCTTC.

Notes on this clonotype: The junction and the germline gene differ at one end; a read error may be behind it. The gene calls are TRBV12-3 or TRBV12-4 and TRBJ1-4; tentative D call: TRBD1 (5 bases). The CDR3 runs 15 residues. CDR3 in amino acids: CASSTARGTNEKLLF. CDR3 coding DNA: TGTGCCAGCAGTACCGCCCGGGGGACTAATGAAAAACTGCTTTTT.

The rearrangement joins TRBV29-1 to TRBJ2-4; D unresolved. The V and J ends lost 7 bases and 1 base respectively, with 8 bases between them. CDR3 length: 12 amino acids. Germline loops: CDR1 SQVTM, CDR2 ANQGSEA. The chain's CDR3 is CSAQEAKNIQYF. The CDR3 bases are TGCAGCGCCCAAGAGGCCAAAAACATTCAGTACTTC.

The chain recombines TRBV5-5 with TRBJ1-2; D not resolved. Germline V gene data show CDR1 as SGHKS and CDR2 as YYEKEE (reference sequence). The CDR3 is made up of 13 amino acids. Trimming pared 4 bases from V and 7 bases from J, leaving 14 bases between. The CDR3 sequence: CASSTSSRGGYTF. The CDR3 coding sequence is TGTGCCAGCAGCACCTCCTCCCGGGGTGGCTACACCTTC.

The J gene is TRBJ2-5, the V gene TRBV29-1; 10 bases are shared with TRBD2. The J call is doubtful: the DNA matches TRBJ2-7 better. This CDR3 region has 15 residues. CDR1 is SQVTM and CDR2 is ANQGSEA in the germline V gene. The CDR3 here is CSVEDRLAGAYEQYF. The CDR3, as DNA: TGCAGCGTTGAAGATCGGCTAGCGGGGGCCTACGAGCAGTACTTC.

The chain links TRBV6-6 to TRBJ2-7; D possibly matches TRBD1 or TRBD2 (5 bases each). The end of the DNA is better explained by TRBJ2-1, so the J call may be wrong. The CDR3 contains 11 residues. Germline CDR1 MNHNY, CDR2 SVGAGI (reference sequence). CDR3 residues: CASLGVAEQFF. CDR3 DNA sequence: TGTGCCAGTCTGGGGGTGGCTGAGCAGTTCTTC.

This clonotype showed up just a few times. The rearrangement uses TRBV12-3 or TRBV12-4 and TRBJ2-2, with D hard to call. CDR3 length: 13 residues. V was shortened by 3 bases and J by 8 bases, with 10 bases between the two germline ends. The DNA for the CDR3 is TGTGCCAGCAGTTTTGGTCAGCTAGGGGAGCTGTTTTTT. Translation: CASSFGQLGELFF.

The gene calls are TRBV7-9 and TRBJ1-2; D may be TRBD1 (5 bases). Germline loops: CDR1 SEHNR, CDR2 FQNEAQ (reference sequence). V was cut by 4 bases and J by 13 bases, with 19 bases left in between. The CDR3 runs 13 residues. The CDR3: CASSSPGTTPGTF. The CDR3 bases are TGTGCCAGCAGCTCGCCCGGGACCACACCCGGCACCTTC.

This chain uses TRBV7-9 with TRBJ1-3; 10 bases match TRBD1. The junction had 6 bases not matched to a gene; V was cut back by 7 bases and J by 9 bases. Per the germline V gene, CDR1 is SEHNR and CDR2 is FQNEAQ (reference sequence). This CDR3 spans 13 amino acids. For the CDR3, the DNA is TGTGCCAGCACCGGACAGGGGGGGAGCACCATATATTTT. This encodes CASTGQGGSTIYF.

In its sample, this clonotype was seen a few times. The rearrangement uses TRBV5-1 and TRBJ2-2; possible D gene TRBD1, 6 bases. This CDR3 comprises 15 residues. The V end was cut by 0 bases, the J end by 8 bases, with 14 bases between. Looked up from germline, CDR1 is SGHRS and CDR2 is YFSETQ. CDR3 residues: CASSLGQGTAGELFF. The CDR3 coding sequence is TGCGCCAGCAGCTTGGGCCAGGGGACCGCGGGGGAGCTGTTTTTT.

This clonotype has only a few counts. The chain uses TRBV24-1 and TRBJ1-5, with D possibly TRBD1 on 5 matching bases. Germline loops: CDR1 KGHDR, CDR2 SFDVKD. V was cut by 4 bases and J by 4 bases, with 10 bases left in between. This CDR3 contains 14 residues. CDR3 residues: CATSEGAANQPQHF. CDR3 DNA sequence: TGTGCCACCAGTGAAGGGGCGGCAAATCAGCCCCAGCATTTT.

This clonotype was counted only a few times. The genes are TRBV12-3 or TRBV12-4 and TRBJ1-4; maybe TRBD1 (5 bases). The CDR3 has 15 amino acids. The V gene lost 2 bases and the J gene lost 7 bases, with 14 bases spanning the gap. CDR3 DNA: TGTGCCAGCAGTTTAAACTTCGGGGGAGGTGAAAAACTGTTTTTT. Its protein product is CASSLNFGGGEKLFF.

This clonotype showed up many times. The rearrangement joins TRBV20-1 to TRBJ2-4, with TRBD1 matching 8 bases. Germline CDR1 DFQATT, CDR2 SNEGSKA (reference sequence). The CDR3 extends over 14 amino acids. V lost 0 bases, J lost 5 bases, and 3 bases stayed unmatched. CDR3 bases: TGCAGTGCTAGAGAGACAGGGGCGGAAAACATTCAGTACTTC. Protein: CSARETGAENIQYF.

CDR3 in DNA: TGCGCCAGCAGCGTATTAGCGGGGTCTAGCACAGATACGCAGTATTTT. The encoded protein is CASSVLAGSSTDTQYF. This chain joins TRBV5-1 and TRBJ2-3; 8 bases agree with TRBD2. Germline CDR1 reads SGHRS; CDR2 reads YFSETQ. The V segment lost 4 bases and the J segment 0 bases; nucleotides outside the gene matches: 7. This CDR3 contains 16 residues.

The rearrangement uses TRBV12-3 or TRBV12-4 and TRBJ1-1; D gene ambiguous. CDR3 size: 14 residues. Trimming took off 2 bases at V and 4 bases at J, with 11 bases between the two ends. CDR3 residues: CASSLKPSGTEAFF. Here the CDR3 DNA reads TGTGCCAGCAGTTTAAAGCCCTCCGGCACTGAAGCTTTCTTT.

This clonotype came up a few times. This clone may be a read error of a much larger clone one base away. This rearrangement joins TRBV18 to TRBJ2-1; D is perhaps TRBD2 (6 bases). Germline CDR1 KGHSH, CDR2 LQKENI. The CDR3 is 13 residues long. CDR3 nucleotides: TGTGCCGGCTCACCAAGACTAGTGGATGAGCAGTTCTTC. Translating it yields CAGSPRLVDEQFF.

This clonotype was detected only a few times. V gene TRBV28 combines with J gene TRBJ2-7; TRBD1 is a possible D gene (6 bases). V lost 10 bases and J lost 1, with 17 bases in between. The CDR3 sequence is 14 residues long. Per the germline V gene, CDR1 is MDHEN and CDR2 is SYDVKM. The CDR3 DNA follows: TGTGCCATACAAGGGGGAATGGGGTCCTACGAGCAGTACTTC. It is translated as CAIQGGMGSYEQYF.

This chain connects TRBV12-3 or TRBV12-4 to TRBJ1-2, with a possible D match to TRBD1 (6 bases). The CDR3 is 16 amino acids. V lost 2 bases and J 4 bases, leaving 17 bases between the germline ends. For the CDR3, the DNA is TGTGCCAGCAGTTTAACTCCTAGACAGGTTATCTATGGCTACACCTTC. Its protein is CASSLTPRQVIYGYTF.

The V call is TRBV10-3, the J call TRBJ1-1; D may be TRBD1 (6 bases). Germline V gene data show CDR1 as ENHRY and CDR2 as SYGVKD. The CDR3 has 13 residues. V gave up 4 bases and J gave up 6 bases, with 12 bases separating them. CDR3 amino acids: CAISGTGSPEAFF. CDR3 sequence (DNA): TGTGCCATCAGTGGAACAGGGTCCCCTGAAGCTTTCTTT.